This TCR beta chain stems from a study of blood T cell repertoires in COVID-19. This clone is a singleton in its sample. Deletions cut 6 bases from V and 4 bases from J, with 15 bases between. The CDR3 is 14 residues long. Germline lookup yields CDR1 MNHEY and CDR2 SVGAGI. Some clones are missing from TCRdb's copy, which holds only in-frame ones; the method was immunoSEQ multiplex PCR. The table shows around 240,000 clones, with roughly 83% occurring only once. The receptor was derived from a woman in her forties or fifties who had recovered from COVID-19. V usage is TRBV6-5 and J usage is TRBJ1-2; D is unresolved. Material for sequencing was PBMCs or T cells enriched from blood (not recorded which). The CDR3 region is CASRSEIQSYGYTF. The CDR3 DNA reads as TGTGCCAGCAGATCAGAAATTCAAAGCTATGGCTACACCTTC.